The 3 T cell receptor beta chains below all came from one sample that was sequenced in a study of blood T cells in healthy people across ages. PCR was performed a second time for roughly 7 to 12 cycles using a sample-barcoded 5' primer and a J-beta primer mix. TCRdb redid the calling of the 5' RACE reads with MiXCR, one entry per CDR3 protein. Among more than 1,400,000 distinct CDR3 sequences listed, 42% were seen once. The sample comprised blood. The receptors were gathered from a woman aged 18-29 years in good health.

The chain carries TRBV6-5 and TRBJ2-1; TRBD2 matches at 8 bases. CDR1 MNHEY and CDR2 SVGAGI come from the germline V gene. This CDR3 spans 18 amino acids. The V and J ends lost 0 bases and 0 bases, in that order; junction bases with no gene match: 7. CDR3 sequence: CASSYSSRGRSSYNEQFF. CDR3 sequence (DNA): TGTGCCAGCAGTTACTCGTCACGCGGGAGGAGCTCCTACAATGAGCAGTTCTTC.

The chain joins TRBV10-3 to TRBJ2-1; the match to TRBD1 covers 7 bases. From germline, CDR1 is ENHRY and CDR2 SYGVKD. V was pared by 4 bases and J by 5 bases, with 23 bases of the junction left unmatched. The CDR3 length is 20 residues. CDR3 sequence (DNA): TGTGCCATCAGTGTACCCCAGGGAAGCCCGACAGGGCCTTCCGACAATGAGCAGTTCTTC. Protein: CAISVPQGSPTGPSDNEQFF.

V and J are TRBV5-1 and TRBJ1-2; D not certain. CDR3 size: 15 residues. The germline V and J ends were trimmed by 1 base and 0 bases, with 10 bases remaining between them. Germline CDR1 SGHRS, CDR2 YFSETQ. The CDR3 DNA sequence: TGCGCCAGCAGCTTGAGCCCGGGCCCTAACTATGGCTACACCTTC. This encodes CASSLSPGPNYGYTF.